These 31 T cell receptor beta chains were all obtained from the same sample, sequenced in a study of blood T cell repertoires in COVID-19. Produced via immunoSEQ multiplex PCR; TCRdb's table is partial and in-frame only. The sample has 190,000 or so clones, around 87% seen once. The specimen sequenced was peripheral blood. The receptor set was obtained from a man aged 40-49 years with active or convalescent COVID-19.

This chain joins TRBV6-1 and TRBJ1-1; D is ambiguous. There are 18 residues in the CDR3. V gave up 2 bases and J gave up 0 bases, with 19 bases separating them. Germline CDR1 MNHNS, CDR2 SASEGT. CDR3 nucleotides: TGTGCCAGCAGTGAATTTCAACTGAGGACTGTCATGAACACTGAAGCTTTCTTT. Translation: CASSEFQLRTVMNTEAFF.

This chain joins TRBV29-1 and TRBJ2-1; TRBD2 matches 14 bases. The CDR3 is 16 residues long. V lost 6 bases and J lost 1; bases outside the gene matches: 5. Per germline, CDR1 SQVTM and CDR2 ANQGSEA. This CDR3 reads CSVGLAGGESYNEQFF. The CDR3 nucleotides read TGCAGCGTCGGACTAGCGGGGGGCGAATCCTACAATGAGCAGTTCTTC.

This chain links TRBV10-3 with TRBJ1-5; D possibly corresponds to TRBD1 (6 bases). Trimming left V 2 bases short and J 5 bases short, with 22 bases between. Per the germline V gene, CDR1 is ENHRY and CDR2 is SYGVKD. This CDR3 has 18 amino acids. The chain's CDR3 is CAISEGTRIDALDQPQHF. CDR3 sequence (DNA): TGTGCCATCAGTGAGGGGACAAGAATAGACGCCTTGGATCAGCCCCAGCATTTT.

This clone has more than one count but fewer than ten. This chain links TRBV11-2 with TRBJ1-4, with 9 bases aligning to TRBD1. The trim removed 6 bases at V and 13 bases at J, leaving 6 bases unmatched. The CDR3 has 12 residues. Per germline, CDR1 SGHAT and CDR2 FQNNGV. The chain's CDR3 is CASRLTGGLLFF. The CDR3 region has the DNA TGTGCCAGCAGGTTGACAGGGGGACTACTGTTTTTT.

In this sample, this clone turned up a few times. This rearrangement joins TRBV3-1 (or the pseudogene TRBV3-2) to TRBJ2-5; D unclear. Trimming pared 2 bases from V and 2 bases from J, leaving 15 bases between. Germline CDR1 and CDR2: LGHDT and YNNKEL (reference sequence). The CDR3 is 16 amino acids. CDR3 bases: TGTGCCAGCAGCCAATCAACGCGATTGCCGCAAGAGACCCAGTACTTC. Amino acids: CASSQSTRLPQETQYF.

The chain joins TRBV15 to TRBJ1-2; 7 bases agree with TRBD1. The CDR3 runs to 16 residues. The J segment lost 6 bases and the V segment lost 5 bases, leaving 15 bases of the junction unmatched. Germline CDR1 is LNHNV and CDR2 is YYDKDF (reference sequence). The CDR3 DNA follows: TGTGCCACCAGCCTGCGGTACGGGACAGATGGTGATGGCTACACCTTC. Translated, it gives CATSLRYGTDGDGYTF.

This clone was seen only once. CDR3: CASSSGGGRYGYTF. DNA for the CDR3: TGTGCCAGCAGCTCGGGTGGCGGTCGATATGGCTACACCTTC. The chain uses TRBV5-5 and TRBJ1-2; D is unclear. The CDR3 is 14 residues long. CDR1 is SGHKS, CDR2 YYEKEE, per germline (reference sequence). Deletions cut 3 bases from V and 5 bases from J, with 14 bases between.

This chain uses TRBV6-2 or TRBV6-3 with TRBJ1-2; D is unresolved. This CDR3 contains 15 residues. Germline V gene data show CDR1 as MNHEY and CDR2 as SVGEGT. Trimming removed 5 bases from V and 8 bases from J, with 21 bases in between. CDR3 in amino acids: CASSDPIAGYGGYTF. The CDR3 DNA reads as TGTGCCAGCAGTGACCCTATCGCGGGGTACGGAGGCTACACCTTC.

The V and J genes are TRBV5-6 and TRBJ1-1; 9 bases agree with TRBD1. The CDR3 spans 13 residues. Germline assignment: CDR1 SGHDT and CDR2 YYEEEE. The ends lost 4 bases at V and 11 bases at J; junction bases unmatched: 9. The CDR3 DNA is TGTGCCAGCAGCCTGGACAGGGGTATTGGGGCTTTCTTT. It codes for CASSLDRGIGAFF. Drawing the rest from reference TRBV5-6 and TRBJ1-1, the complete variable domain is DAGVTQSPTHLIKTRGQQVTLRCSPKSGHDTVSWYQQALGQGPQFIFQYYEEEERQRGNFPDRFSGHQFPNYSSELNVNALLLGDSALYLCASSLDRGIGAFFGQGTRLTVV.

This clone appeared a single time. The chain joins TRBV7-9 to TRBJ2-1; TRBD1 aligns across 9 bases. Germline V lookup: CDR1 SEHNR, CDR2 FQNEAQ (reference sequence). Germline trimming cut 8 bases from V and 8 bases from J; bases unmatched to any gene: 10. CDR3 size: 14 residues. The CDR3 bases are TGTGCCAGCGGGGGACAGGGTGTGATCGATGAGCAGTTCTTC. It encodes CASGGQGVIDEQFF.

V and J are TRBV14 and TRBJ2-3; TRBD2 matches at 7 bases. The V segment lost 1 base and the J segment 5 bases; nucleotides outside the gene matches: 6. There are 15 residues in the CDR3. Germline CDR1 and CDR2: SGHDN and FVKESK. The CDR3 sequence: CASSQGTRRQDTQYF. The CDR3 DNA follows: TGTGCCAGCAGCCAAGGGACTAGGAGGCAAGATACGCAGTATTTT.

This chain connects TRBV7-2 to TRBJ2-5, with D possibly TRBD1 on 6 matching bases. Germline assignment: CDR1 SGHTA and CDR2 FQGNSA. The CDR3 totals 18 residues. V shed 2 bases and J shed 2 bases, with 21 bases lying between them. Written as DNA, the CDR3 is TGTGCCAGCAGCTTATCAGGGGAGAGGTTGTTACGGCAAGAGACCCAGTACTTC. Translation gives CASSLSGERLLRQETQYF.

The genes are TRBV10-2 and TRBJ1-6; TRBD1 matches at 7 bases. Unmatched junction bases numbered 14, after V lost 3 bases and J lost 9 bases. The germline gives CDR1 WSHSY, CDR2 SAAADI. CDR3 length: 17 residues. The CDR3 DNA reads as TGCGCCAGCAGTGAAGCTCCATCCAACAGGGGTGGTTCACCCCTCCACTTT. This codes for CASSEAPSNRGGSPLHF.

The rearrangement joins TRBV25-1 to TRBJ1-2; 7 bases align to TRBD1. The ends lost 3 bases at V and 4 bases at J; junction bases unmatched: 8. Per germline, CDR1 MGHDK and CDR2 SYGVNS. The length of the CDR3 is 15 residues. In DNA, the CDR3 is TGTGCCAGCAGTGACTTCGCGACAGGGAGCTATGGCTACACCTTC. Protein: CASSDFATGSYGYTF.

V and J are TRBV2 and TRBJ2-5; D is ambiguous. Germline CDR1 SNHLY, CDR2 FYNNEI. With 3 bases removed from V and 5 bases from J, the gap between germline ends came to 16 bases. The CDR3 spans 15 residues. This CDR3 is CASSDAPRSGETQYF. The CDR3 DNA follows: TGTGCCAGCAGTGACGCCCCAAGGTCGGGTGAGACCCAGTACTTC.

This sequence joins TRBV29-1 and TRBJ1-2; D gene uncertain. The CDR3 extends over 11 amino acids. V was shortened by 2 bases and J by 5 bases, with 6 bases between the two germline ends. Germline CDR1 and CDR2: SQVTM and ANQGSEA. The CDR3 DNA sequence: TGCAGCGTTGAAAACGGTTATGGCTACACCTTC. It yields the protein CSVENGYGYTF.

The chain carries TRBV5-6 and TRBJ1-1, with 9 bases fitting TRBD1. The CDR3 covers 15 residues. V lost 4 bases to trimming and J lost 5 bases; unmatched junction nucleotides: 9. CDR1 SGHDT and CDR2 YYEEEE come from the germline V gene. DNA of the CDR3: TGTGCCAGCAGCGCCGGGACAGGGCTAGGGACTGAAGCTTTCTTT. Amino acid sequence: CASSAGTGLGTEAFF.

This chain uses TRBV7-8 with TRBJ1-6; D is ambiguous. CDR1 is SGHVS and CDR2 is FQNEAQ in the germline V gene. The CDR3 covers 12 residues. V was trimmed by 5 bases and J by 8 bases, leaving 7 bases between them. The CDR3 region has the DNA TGTGCCAGCAGCCGAATCGATTCACCCCTCCACTTT. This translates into CASSRIDSPLHF.

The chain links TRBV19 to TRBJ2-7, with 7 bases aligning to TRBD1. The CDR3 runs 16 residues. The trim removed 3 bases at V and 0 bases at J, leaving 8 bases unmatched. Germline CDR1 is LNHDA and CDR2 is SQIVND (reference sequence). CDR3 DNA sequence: TGTGCCAGTAGTATGGCGTTACAGGGGCCCTCCTACGAGCAGTACTTC. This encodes CASSMALQGPSYEQYF.

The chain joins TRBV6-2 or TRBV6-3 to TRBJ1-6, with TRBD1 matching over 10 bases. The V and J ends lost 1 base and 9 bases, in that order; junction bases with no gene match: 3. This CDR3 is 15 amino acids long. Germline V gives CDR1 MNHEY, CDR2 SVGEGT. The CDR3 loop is CASSYYGTGASPLHF. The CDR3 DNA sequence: TGTGCCAGCAGTTACTATGGGACAGGGGCTTCACCCCTCCACTTT.

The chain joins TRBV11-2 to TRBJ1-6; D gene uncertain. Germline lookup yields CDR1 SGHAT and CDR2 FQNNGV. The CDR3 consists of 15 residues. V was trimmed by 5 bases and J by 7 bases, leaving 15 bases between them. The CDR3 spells CASSPPRGSNSPLHF. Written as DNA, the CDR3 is TGTGCCAGCAGCCCCCCTCGAGGGAGCAATTCACCCCTCCACTTT.

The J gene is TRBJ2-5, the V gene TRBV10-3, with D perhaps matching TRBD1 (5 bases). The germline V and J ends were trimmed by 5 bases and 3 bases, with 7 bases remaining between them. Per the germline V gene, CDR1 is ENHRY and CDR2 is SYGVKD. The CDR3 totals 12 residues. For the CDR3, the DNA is TGTGCCATCAGTCCAGGGAAAGAGACCCAGTACTTC. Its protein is CAISPGKETQYF.

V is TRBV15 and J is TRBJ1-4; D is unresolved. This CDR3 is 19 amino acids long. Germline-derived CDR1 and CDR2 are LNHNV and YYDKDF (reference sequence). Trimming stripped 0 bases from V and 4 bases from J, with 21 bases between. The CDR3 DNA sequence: TGTGCCACCAGCAGAGAGGGCGGGGTAATCCCGAGAATTAATGAAAAACTGTTTTTT. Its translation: CATSREGGVIPRINEKLFF.

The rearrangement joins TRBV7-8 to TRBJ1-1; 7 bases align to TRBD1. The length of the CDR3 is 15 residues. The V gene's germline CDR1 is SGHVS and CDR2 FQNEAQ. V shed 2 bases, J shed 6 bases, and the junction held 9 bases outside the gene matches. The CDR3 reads CASSLNSQGVPEAFF. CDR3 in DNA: TGTGCCAGCAGCTTAAATTCGCAGGGGGTTCCTGAAGCTTTCTTT.

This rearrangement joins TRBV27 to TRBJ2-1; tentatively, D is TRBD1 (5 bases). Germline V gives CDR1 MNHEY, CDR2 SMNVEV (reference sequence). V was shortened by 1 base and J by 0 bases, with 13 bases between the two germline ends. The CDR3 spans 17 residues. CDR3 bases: TGTGCCAGCAGTTTATTAACAGGCCCTATCTCCTACAATGAGCAGTTCTTC. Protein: CASSLLTGPISYNEQFF.

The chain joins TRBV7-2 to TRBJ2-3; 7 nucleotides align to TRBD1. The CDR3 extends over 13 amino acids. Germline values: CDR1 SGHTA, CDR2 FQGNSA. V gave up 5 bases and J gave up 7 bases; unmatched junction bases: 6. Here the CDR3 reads CASSLPGQNTQYF. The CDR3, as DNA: TGTGCCAGCAGCCTCCCGGGACAGAATACGCAGTATTTT.

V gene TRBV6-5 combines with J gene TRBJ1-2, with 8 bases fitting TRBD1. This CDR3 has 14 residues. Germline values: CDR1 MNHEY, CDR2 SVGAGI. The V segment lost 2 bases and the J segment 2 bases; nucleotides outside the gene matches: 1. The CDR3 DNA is TGTGCCAGCAGTTACCGGACAGGGAACTATGGCTACACCTTC. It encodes CASSYRTGNYGYTF.

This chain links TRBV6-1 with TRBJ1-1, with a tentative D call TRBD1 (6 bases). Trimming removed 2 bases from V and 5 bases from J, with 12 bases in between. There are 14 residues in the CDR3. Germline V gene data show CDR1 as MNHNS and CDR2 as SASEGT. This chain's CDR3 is CASSEYQGMTEAFF. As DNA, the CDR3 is TGTGCCAGCAGTGAATACCAGGGGATGACTGAAGCTTTCTTT.

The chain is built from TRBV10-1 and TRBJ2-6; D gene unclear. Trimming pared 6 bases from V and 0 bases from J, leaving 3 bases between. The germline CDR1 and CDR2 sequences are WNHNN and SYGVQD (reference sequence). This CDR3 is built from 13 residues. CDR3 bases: TGCGCCAGCAGCTCCTCTGGGGCCAACGTCCTGACTTTC. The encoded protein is CASSSSGANVLTF.

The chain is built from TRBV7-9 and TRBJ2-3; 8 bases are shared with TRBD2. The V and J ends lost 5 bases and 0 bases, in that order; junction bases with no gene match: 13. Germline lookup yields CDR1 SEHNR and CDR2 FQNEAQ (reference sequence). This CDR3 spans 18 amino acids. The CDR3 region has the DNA TGTGCCAGCAGCCCCCGGGGGTTGCGGGGGGCAAGCACAGATACGCAGTATTTT. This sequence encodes CASSPRGLRGASTDTQYF.

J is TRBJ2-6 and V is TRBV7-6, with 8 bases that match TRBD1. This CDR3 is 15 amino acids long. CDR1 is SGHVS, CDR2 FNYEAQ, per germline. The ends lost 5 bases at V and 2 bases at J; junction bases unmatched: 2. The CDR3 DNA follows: TGTGCCAGCAGCGAGACAGGGGCTGGGGCCAACGTCCTGACTTTC. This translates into CASSETGAGANVLTF.